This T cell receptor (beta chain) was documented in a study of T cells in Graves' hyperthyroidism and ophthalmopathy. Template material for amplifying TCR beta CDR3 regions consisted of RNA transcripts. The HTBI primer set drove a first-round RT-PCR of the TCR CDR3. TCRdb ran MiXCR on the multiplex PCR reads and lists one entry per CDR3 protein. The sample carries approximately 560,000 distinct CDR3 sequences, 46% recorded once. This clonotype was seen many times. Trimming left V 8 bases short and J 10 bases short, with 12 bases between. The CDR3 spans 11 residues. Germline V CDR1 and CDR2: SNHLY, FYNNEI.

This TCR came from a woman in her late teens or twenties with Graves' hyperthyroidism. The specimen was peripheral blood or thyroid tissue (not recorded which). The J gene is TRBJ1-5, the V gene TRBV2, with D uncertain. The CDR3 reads CASGVREPQHF. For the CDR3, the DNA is TGTGCCAGCGGGGTGAGGGAACCCCAGCATTTT.